These T cell receptor beta chains were read from a single sample in a study of PD-1 blockade in classical Hodgkin lymphoma. Sequenced by immunoSEQ multiplex PCR; TCRdb stores in-frame clones only, minus some. The table has about 18,000 clones, over 75% seen once. The specimen was peripheral blood mononuclear cells (PBMCs), collected at baseline. These TCRs come from a human donor with classical Hodgkin lymphoma. CDR3s include the opening cysteine and the closing phenylalanine or tryptophan. The order of the fields is D gene, V gene, clone size, J gene, CDR3 DNA, CDR3 protein. The D gene is left open where the match is weak. Clone size, where shown, is once, few, many, or a class for clones that have expanded.

>TRBD2|TRBV28|NA|TRBJ2-1
TGTGCCAGCAGTGTAAGCGGGAGGGCTGGTGTGTATGAGCAGTTCTTC
CASSVSGRAGVYEQFF
>NA|TRBV9|NA|TRBJ2-5
TGTGCCAGCAGCGTAGCCGATCCGGGACTGGGACGGAAGACCCAGTACTTC
CASSVADPGLGRKTQYF
>TRBD1|TRBV27|NA|TRBJ2-2
TGTGCCAGCAGTTTCAGGCAGGGGGAATTGGACGGGGAGCTGTTTTTT
CASSFRQGELDGELFF
>TRBD2|TRBV6-4|NA|TRBJ2-1
TGTGCCAGCAGTGACGGGACTAGCGGGAGTGATGAGCAGTTCTTC
CASSDGTSGSDEQFF
>TRBD1|TRBV11-2|NA|TRBJ2-7
TGTGCCAGCAGACATAAGAAGGGGACAGTCGATGACTACGAGCAGTACTTC
CASRHKKGTVDDYEQYF
>NA|TRBV12-5|NA|TRBJ2-2
TGTGCTAGTTGTCTCACCGGGGAGCTGTTTTTT
CASCLTGELFF
>TRBD1|TRBV10-3|NA|TRBJ2-5
TGTGCCATCAATCCCGGAGCCCGGGACAGGGGGAGAGAGACCCAGTACTTC
CAINPGARDRGRETQYF
>TRBD1|TRBV30|NA|TRBJ2-7
TGTGCCTCGGACAGGTTTGGCTACGAGCAGTACTTC
CASDRFGYEQYF
>TRBD1|TRBV12-5|NA|TRBJ2-5
TGTGCTAGTGGAAGACAGGGTTGCCCTCTCCAAGAGACCCAGTACTTC
CASGRQGCPLQETQYF
>TRBD2|TRBV2|NA|TRBJ2-7
TGTGCCAGCAGTGAAGTGGGGGTTAGCGGGAGCGAGCAGTACTTC
CASSEVGVSGSEQYF
>TRBD2|TRBV19|NA|TRBJ2-3
TGTGCCAGTAGCGGACTAGCGGTGGGTGATACGCAGTATTTT
CASSGLAVGDTQYF
>NA|TRBV6-1|NA|TRBJ2-1
TGTGCCAGCAGTTCTAGCGAGAGCTCCTACAATGAGCAGTTCTTC
CASSSSESSYNEQFF
>TRBD1|TRBV2|few|TRBJ1-5
TGTGCCAGCACTGGACAGGGTAGGGTATTGAGCAATCAGCCCCAGCATTTT
CASTGQGRVLSNQPQHF
>TRBD1|TRBV6-6|NA|TRBJ1-5
TGTGCCAGCAGAGGGACAGGGGGCCGCAATCAGCCCCAGCATTTT
CASRGTGGRNQPQHF
>NA|TRBV12-5|NA|TRBJ2-2
TGTGCTAGTGTCCTTGATGGGGTGAACACCGGGGAGCTGTTTTTT
CASVLDGVNTGELFF
>NA|TRBV9|NA|TRBJ2-1
TGTGCCAGCAGCGTAGGATCTAACAATGAGCAGTTCTTC
CASSVGSNNEQFF
>NA|TRBV2|NA|TRBJ2-7
TGTGCCAGCAGTGGTACAGGGTCCTCCTACGAGCAGTACTTC
CASSGTGSSYEQYF
>NA|TRBV6-6|NA|TRBJ2-7
TGTGCCAGCAGTCCTACTAGCTACGAGCAGTACTTC
CASSPTSYEQYF
>NA|TRBV18|few|TRBJ2-3
TGTGCCAGCTCATCAGGACTCGGCACAGATACGCAGTATTTT
CASSSGLGTDTQYF
>NA|TRBV10-2|NA|TRBJ1-6
TGCGCCAGCAGTGAGTCGGAGCATTCACCCCTCCACTTT
CASSESEHSPLHF
>TRBD1|TRBV28|NA|TRBJ2-7
TGTGCCAGCAGTTTGCTCACCGGGACAGGGGTAACTCACGAGCAGTACTTC
CASSLLTGTGVTHEQYF